The T cell receptor (beta chain) described here comes from a study of T cell repertoires in cytomegalovirus infection. Each CDR3 protein is one row after TCRdb ran MiXCR on the reads. The sample lists a few hundred thousand distinct CDR3 sequences, roughly 25% occurring once. In regard to this clonotype: Its target is not known.

The CDR3 sequence is 16 residues long. After removal of 5 bases from V and 6 bases from J, the junction contained 6 bases not matched to a gene. Germline V gene data show CDR1 as SGHVS and CDR2 as FQNEAQ. The receptor was derived from a human donor in good health (CMV status not recorded). Some clones in this sample may be carry-over from other donors' samples. The genes are TRBV7-8 and TRBJ2-2; 13 bases align to TRBD2. Material: cultured PBMCs, obtained from culture after CMV antigen stimulation. The chain's CDR3 is CASSKRTSGRSGELFF. The DNA for the CDR3 is TGTGCCAGCAGCAAACGGACTAGCGGGAGATCCGGGGAGCTGTTTTTT.